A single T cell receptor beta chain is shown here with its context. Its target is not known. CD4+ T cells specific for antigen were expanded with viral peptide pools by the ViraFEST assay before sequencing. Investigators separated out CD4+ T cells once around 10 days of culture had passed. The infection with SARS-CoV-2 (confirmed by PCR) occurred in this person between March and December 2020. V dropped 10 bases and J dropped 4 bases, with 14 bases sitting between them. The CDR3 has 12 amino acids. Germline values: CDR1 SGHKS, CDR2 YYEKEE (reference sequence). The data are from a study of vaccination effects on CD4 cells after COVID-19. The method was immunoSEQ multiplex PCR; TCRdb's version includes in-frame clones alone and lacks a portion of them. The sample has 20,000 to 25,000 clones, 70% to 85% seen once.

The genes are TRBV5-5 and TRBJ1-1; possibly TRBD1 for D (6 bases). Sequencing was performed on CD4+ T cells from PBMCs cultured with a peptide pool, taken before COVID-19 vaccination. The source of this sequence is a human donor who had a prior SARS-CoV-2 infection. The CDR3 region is CARWGAFTEAFF. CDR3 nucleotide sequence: TGTGCCCGGTGGGGGGCTTTCACTGAAGCTTTCTTT.